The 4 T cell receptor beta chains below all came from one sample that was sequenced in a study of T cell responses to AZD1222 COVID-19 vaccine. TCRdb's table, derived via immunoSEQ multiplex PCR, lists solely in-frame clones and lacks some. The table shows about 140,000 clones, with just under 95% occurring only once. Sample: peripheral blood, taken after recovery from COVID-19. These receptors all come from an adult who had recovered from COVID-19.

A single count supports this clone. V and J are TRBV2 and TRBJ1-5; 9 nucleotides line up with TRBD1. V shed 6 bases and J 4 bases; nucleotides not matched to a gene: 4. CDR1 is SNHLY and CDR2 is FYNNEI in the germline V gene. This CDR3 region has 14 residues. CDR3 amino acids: CASRPGTGNQPQHF. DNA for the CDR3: TGTGCCAGCAGACCCGGGACAGGGAATCAGCCCCAGCATTTT.

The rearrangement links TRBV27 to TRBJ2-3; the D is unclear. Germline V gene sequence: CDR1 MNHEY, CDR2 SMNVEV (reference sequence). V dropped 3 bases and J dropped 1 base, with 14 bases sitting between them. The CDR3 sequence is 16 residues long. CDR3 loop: CASSFSLEFGTDTQYF. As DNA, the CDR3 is TGTGCCAGCAGTTTCTCCCTAGAGTTTGGCACAGATACGCAGTATTTT.

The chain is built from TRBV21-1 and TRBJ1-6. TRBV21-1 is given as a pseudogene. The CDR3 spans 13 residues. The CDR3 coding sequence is TGTGCCAGCAGCAAAGGTACGAATTCACCCCTCCACTTT. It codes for CASSKGTNSPLHF.

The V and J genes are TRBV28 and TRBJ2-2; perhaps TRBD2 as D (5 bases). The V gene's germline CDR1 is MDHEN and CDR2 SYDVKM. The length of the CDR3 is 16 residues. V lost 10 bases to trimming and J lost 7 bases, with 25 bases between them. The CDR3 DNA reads TGTGCCACCCTCCCGGCCGGGGTGCGTAAGGGCGGGGAGCTGTTTTTT. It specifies CATLPAGVRKGGELFF. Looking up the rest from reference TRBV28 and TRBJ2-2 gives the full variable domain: DVKVTQSSRYLVKRTGEKVFLECVQDMDHENMFWYRQDPGLGLRLIYFSYDVKMKEKGDIPEGYSVSREKKERFSLILESASTNQTSMYLCATLPAGVRKGGELFFGEGSRLTVL.